What follows are 22 T cell receptor beta chains derived from one specimen sequenced in a study of blood T cell repertoires in COVID-19. Data came from immunoSEQ multiplex PCR; TCRdb stores just in-frame clones and leaves some out. The sample contains about 37,000 clones, about 85% of which appear only once. The material sequenced was peripheral blood. These receptors all stem from a man in his sixties or seventies with COVID-19, enrolled during active disease.

The chain links TRBV5-4 to TRBJ1-6, with 8 positions matching TRBD1. After removal of 2 bases from V and 8 bases from J, the junction contained 3 bases not matched to a gene. This CDR3 spans 14 amino acids. Germline V gene sequence: CDR1 SGHNT, CDR2 YYREEE (reference sequence). The CDR3: CASSFDRGDSPLHF. In DNA form, the CDR3 reads TGTGCCAGCAGCTTTGACAGGGGCGATTCACCCCTCCACTTT.

The V and J genes are TRBV6-4 and TRBJ2-7; 10 nucleotides align to TRBD2. V dropped 8 bases and J dropped 4; count of bases not matched to a gene: 11. The CDR3 is 15 amino acids. Per germline, CDR1 MRHNA and CDR2 SNTAGT. This CDR3 reads CASPSLAGVGYEQYF. CDR3 coding DNA: TGTGCCAGCCCAAGCCTAGCGGGGGTCGGTTACGAGCAGTACTTC.

As DNA, the CDR3 is TGTGCCAGCTCACCTATACCAGGGAACGGCTACACCTTC. Translation: CASSPIPGNGYTF. V usage is TRBV18 and J usage is TRBJ1-2, with D perhaps matching TRBD1 (5 bases). Between the trimmed V and J ends, which lost 3 bases and 8 bases, there was a span of 13 bases. The V gene's germline CDR1 is KGHSH and CDR2 LQKENI. This CDR3 has 13 amino acids.

V usage is TRBV6-6 and J usage is TRBJ2-1, with 11 bases identical to TRBD2. The CDR3 loop spans 15 amino acids. Germline V lookup: CDR1 MNHNY, CDR2 SVGAGI (reference sequence). V lost 4 bases to trimming and J lost 7 bases; unmatched junction nucleotides: 6. The CDR3 reads CASSFTSGRGNEQFF. In DNA, the CDR3 is TGTGCCAGCAGTTTTACTAGCGGGAGAGGGAATGAGCAGTTCTTC.

The DNA for the CDR3 is TGTGCCAGCAGCCAATCACAGACGAGAAGCTCCTACGAGCAGTACTTC. This translates into CASSQSQTRSSYEQYF. This chain connects TRBV16 to TRBJ2-7; no firm D call. The V gene's germline CDR1 is KGHSY and CDR2 FQNENV. The CDR3 is 16 amino acids. V shed 0 bases and J shed 0 bases, with 12 bases lying between them.

This clone was recorded a few times. At one end the junction does not follow the germline gene, possibly because of a read error. The chain carries TRBV7-7 and TRBJ2-1; weak D call: TRBD2 (6 bases). The CDR3 loop spans 15 amino acids. Germline CDR1 and CDR2: SSHAT and FNYEAQ (reference sequence). The CDR3 protein is CASSRGTPFSDEQFF. The CDR3, as DNA: TGTGCTAGCAGCCGAGGGACTCCGTTTTCCGATGAGCAGTTCTTC.

The chain carries TRBV20-1 and TRBJ2-3; a weak D match, TRBD2 (5 bases). The CDR3 covers 11 residues. CDR1 and CDR2 (germline): DFQATT, SNEGSKA (reference sequence). V gave up 7 bases and J gave up 6 bases, with 11 bases separating them. CDR3 sequence: CSVPLADTQYF. The CDR3 coding sequence is TGCAGTGTCCCCCTAGCCGATACGCAGTATTTT.

The chain carries TRBV5-4 and TRBJ1-2, with 7 nucleotides matching TRBD1. The CDR3 covers 15 residues. The germline gives CDR1 SGHNT, CDR2 YYREEE (reference sequence). The V segment lost 4 bases and the J segment 5 bases; nucleotides outside the gene matches: 11. This CDR3 is CASSHPGQPSYGYTF. The DNA of the CDR3 is TGTGCCAGCAGCCATCCGGGACAGCCCTCTTATGGCTACACCTTC.

The genes are TRBV28 and TRBJ1-4; no definite D call. CDR3 size: 13 residues. Germline V gives CDR1 MDHEN, CDR2 SYDVKM. V was cut by 4 bases and J by 5 bases, with 8 bases left in between. The CDR3 reads CASSYSGNEKLFF. The CDR3 DNA sequence: TGTGCCAGCAGTTATTCCGGGAATGAAAAACTGTTTTTT.

The V gene is TRBV19, the J gene TRBJ2-7; 13 bases match TRBD2. This CDR3 comprises 16 residues. Germline assignment: CDR1 LNHDA and CDR2 SQIVND (reference sequence). The ends lost 5 bases at V and 3 bases at J; junction bases unmatched: 7. The CDR3 DNA reads as TGTGCCAGTAGTCGAAGTGGGACTAGCGGGGACTACGAGCAGTACTTC. It is translated as CASSRSGTSGDYEQYF.

The gene calls are TRBV28 and TRBJ1-5; D remains unclear. Germline CDR1 MDHEN, CDR2 SYDVKM. Trimming removed 5 bases from V and 3 bases from J, with 17 bases in between. CDR3 size: 16 residues. The CDR3 loop reads CASSPGSGANNQPQHF. As DNA, the CDR3 is TGTGCCAGCAGTCCCGGGTCTGGAGCGAACAATCAGCCCCAGCATTTT.

The CDR3 sequence: CASSFDRTEQFF. CDR3 in DNA: TGTGCCAGCAGTTTTGACAGAACTGAGCAGTTCTTC. The chain joins TRBV12-3 or TRBV12-4 to TRBJ2-1, with a tentative D call TRBD1 (5 bases). The CDR3 is made up of 12 amino acids. V gave up 3 bases and J gave up 9 bases, with 9 bases separating them.

This chain uses TRBV19 with TRBJ2-2; TRBD2 is a possible D gene (5 bases). The germline CDR1 and CDR2 sequences are LNHDA and SQIVND (reference sequence). The CDR3 is made up of 15 amino acids. V was trimmed by 1 base and J by 4 bases, leaving 10 bases between them. Written as DNA, the CDR3 is TGTGCCAGTAGTATAGGGGGAGACGGCACCGGGGAGCTGTTTTTT. Translated, it gives CASSIGGDGTGELFF. Together with reference TRBV19 and TRBJ2-2, the CDR3 gives the full variable domain: DGGITQSPKYLFRKEGQNVTLSCEQNLNHDAMYWYRQDPGQGLRLIYYSQIVNDFQKGDIAEGYSVSREKKESFPLTVTSAQKNPTAFYLCASSIGGDGTGELFFGEGSRLTVL.

This sequence joins TRBV30 and TRBJ2-7, with TRBD2 matching over 8 bases. This CDR3 is 14 amino acids long. The V gene end was trimmed by 0 bases and the J gene end by 5 bases; junction bases not matched to a gene: 6. Germline CDR1 GTSNPN, CDR2 SVGIG (reference sequence). CDR3 in amino acids: CAWSVGLASDEQYF. CDR3 bases: TGTGCCTGGAGTGTAGGACTAGCTAGCGACGAGCAGTACTTC.

The chain uses TRBV6-6 and TRBJ1-1; D might be TRBD1 (6 bases). This CDR3 has 13 amino acids. CDR1 and CDR2 (germline): MNHNY, SVGAGI (reference sequence). The V end lost 6 bases, the J end lost 2 bases, and 10 bases lay between the germline ends. The CDR3 bases are TGTGCCAGCAGGAGAGGGGGAAACACTGAAGCTTTCTTT. Its translation: CASRRGGNTEAFF.

This clone was seen a few times. The rearrangement links TRBV30 to TRBJ2-7; no clear D gene. The V gene lost 4 bases and the J gene lost 2 bases, with 9 bases spanning the gap. This CDR3 spans 12 amino acids. Germline loops: CDR1 GTSNPN, CDR2 SVGIG (reference sequence). The chain's CDR3 is CAWISRTYEQYF. In nucleotides, the CDR3 is TGTGCCTGGATTTCCAGGACCTACGAGCAGTACTTC. The entire variable domain, with the rest obtained from reference TRBV30 and TRBJ2-7, is as follows: SQTIHQWPATLVQPVGSPLSLECTVEGTSNPNLYWYRQAAGRGLQLLFYSVGIGQISSEVPQNLSASRPQDRQFILSSKKLLLSDSGFYLCAWISRTYEQYFGPGTRLTVT.

This sequence joins TRBV18 and TRBJ2-4, with 14 bases identical to TRBD2. Germline CDR1 KGHSH, CDR2 LQKENI. The V and J ends lost 2 bases and 1 base, in that order; junction bases with no gene match: 10. The CDR3 covers 20 residues. The CDR3 here is CASSPTAGTSGSFAKNIQYF. DNA of the CDR3: TGTGCCAGCTCACCAACCGCCGGGACTAGCGGGAGTTTCGCCAAAAACATTCAGTACTTC.

The V and J genes are TRBV28 and TRBJ2-2, with 9 bases lining up with TRBD2. Germline loops: CDR1 MDHEN, CDR2 SYDVKM. J lost 4 bases, V lost 2 bases, and 8 bases had no gene match. This CDR3 is 17 amino acids long. The CDR3 sequence is CASSLRLAATTTGELFF. CDR3 sequence (DNA): TGTGCCAGCAGTTTACGACTAGCGGCTACGACCACCGGGGAGCTGTTTTTT.

The rearrangement uses TRBV4-1 and TRBJ2-7; 7 bases are shared with TRBD1. CDR1 and CDR2 (germline): MGHRA, YSYEKL. The CDR3 has 14 amino acids. Trimming removed 5 bases from V and 0 bases from J; junction bases left unmatched: 4. CDR3 amino acids: CASSSRDSSYEQYF. The CDR3 DNA follows: TGCGCCAGCAGCTCCCGGGACAGCTCCTACGAGCAGTACTTC.

J is TRBJ1-1 and V is TRBV7-9; 7 bases agree with TRBD1. Germline assignment: CDR1 SEHNR and CDR2 FQNEAQ (reference sequence). The junction had 4 bases not matched to a gene; V was cut back by 5 bases and J by 4 bases. This CDR3 is 13 amino acids long. CDR3 DNA sequence: TGTGCCAGCAGCCCGGAGGGGGCCACTGAAGCTTTCTTT. This translates into CASSPEGATEAFF. Full variable domain (missing parts from reference TRBV7-9 and TRBJ1-1): DTGVSQNPRHKITKRGQNVTFRCDPISEHNRLYWYRQTLGQGPEFLTYFQNEAQLEKSRLLSDRFSAERPKGSFSTLEIQRTEQGDSAMYLCASSPEGATEAFFGQGTRLTVV.

V gene TRBV6-5 combines with J gene TRBJ1-6; 8 nucleotides align to TRBD1. Germline V lookup: CDR1 MNHEY, CDR2 SVGAGI. V shed 7 bases, J shed 7 bases, and the junction held 9 bases outside the gene matches. This CDR3 is 15 amino acids long. The chain's CDR3 is CASNPGGTGNSPLHF. The CDR3 bases are TGTGCCAGCAACCCAGGGGGGACAGGAAATTCACCCCTCCACTTT.

The rearrangement joins TRBV3-1 (or the pseudogene TRBV3-2) to TRBJ1-1, with 7 bases lining up with TRBD1. V was pared by 3 bases and J by 4 bases, with 5 bases of the junction left unmatched. Germline V lookup: CDR1 LGHDT, CDR2 YNNKEL (reference sequence). The CDR3 contains 14 residues. CDR3 coding DNA: TGTGCCAGCAGCCATACGTACAGGGGCACTGAAGCTTTCTTT. Its translation is CASSHTYRGTEAFF.